This T cell receptor beta chain was captured in a study of blood T cell repertoires in COVID-19. Under the authors' procedure: Using reference gene primer amplification, nucleated cell counts were estimated. TCRdb's table, derived via immunoSEQ multiplex PCR, lists solely in-frame clones and lacks some. The D gene and trimming were derived from the DNA, and the V and J assignments and clone size from that table. The repertoire has about 290,000 clones, under 90% of them found once; the top ten carry about 1.7%. The CDR3 spans 13 residues. V was trimmed by 6 bases and J by 5 bases, leaving 13 bases between them.

The genes are TRBV12-3 or TRBV12-4 and TRBJ2-5; a weak D match, TRBD2 (7 bases). The specimen sequenced was PBMCs or T cells enriched from blood (not recorded which). This sequence was found in a middle-aged woman who had recovered from COVID-19. In DNA, the CDR3 is TGTGCCAGCAGGGCCGCGGGGGCTGAGACCCAGTACTTC. This codes for CASRAAGAETQYF.